The T cell receptor beta chain under discussion was sequenced for a study of identical twins. This clonotype was seen a few times. This CDR3 contains 12 residues. V was pared by 5 bases and J by 6 bases, with 5 bases between. The V gene's germline CDR1 is SEHNR and CDR2 FQNEAQ (reference sequence). Using its own MiXCR run on the 5' RACE reads, TCRdb lists one record per CDR3 protein. The sample has roughly 350,000 distinct CDR3 sequences, 7% to 9.5% seen once. The sample comprised naive T cells sorted from blood. This sequence originates from a woman aged 50 to 65 in good health. The chain has TRBV7-9 and TRBJ2-6; D is undetermined. The CDR3 region has the DNA TGTGCCAGCAGCCCTGAGGCCAACGTCCTGACTTTC. Translation gives CASSPEANVLTF.